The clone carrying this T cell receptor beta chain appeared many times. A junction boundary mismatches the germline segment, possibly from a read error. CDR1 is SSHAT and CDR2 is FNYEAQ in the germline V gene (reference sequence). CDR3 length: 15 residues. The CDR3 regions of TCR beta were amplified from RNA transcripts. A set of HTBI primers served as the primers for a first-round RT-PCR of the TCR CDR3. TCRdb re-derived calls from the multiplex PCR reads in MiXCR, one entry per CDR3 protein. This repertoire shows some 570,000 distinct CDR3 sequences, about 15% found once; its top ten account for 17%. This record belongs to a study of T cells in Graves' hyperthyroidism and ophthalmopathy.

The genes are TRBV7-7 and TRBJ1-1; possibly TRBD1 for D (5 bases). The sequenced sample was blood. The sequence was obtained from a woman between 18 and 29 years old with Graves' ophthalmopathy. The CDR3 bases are TGTGCTAGCAGCCCATTAGGGACGGTGAACACTGAAGCTTTCTTT. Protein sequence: CASSPLGTVNTEAFF. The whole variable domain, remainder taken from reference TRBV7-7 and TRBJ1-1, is GAGVSQSPRYKVTKRGQDVTLRCDPISSHATLYWYQQALGQGPEFLTYFNYEAQPDKSGLPSDRFSAERPEGSISTLTIQRTEQRDSAMYRCASSPLGTVNTEAFFGQGTRLTVV.